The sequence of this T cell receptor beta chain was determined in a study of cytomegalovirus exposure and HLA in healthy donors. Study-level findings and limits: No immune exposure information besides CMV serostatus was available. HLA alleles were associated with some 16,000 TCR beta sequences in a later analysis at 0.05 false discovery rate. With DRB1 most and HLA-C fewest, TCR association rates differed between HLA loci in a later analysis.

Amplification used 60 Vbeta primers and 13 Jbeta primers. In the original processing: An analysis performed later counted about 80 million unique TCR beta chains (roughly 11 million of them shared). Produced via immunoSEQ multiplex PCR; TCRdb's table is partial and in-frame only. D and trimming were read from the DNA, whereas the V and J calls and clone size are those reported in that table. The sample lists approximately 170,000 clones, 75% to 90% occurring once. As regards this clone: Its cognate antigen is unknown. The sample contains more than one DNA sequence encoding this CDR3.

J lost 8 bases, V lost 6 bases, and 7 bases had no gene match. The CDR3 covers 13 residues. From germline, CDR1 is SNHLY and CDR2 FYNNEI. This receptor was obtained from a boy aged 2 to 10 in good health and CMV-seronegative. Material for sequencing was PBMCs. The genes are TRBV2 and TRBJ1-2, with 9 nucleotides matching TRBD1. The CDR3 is CASRMGQGYGYTF. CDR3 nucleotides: TGTGCCAGCAGGATGGGACAGGGCTACGGCTACACCTTC.